This TCR beta chain was obtained from a study of blood T cell repertoires in COVID-19. Study summary: Both acute and convalescent COVID-19 samples were obtained from the United States, Italy and Spain. Sample material is recorded as cDNA or gDNA derived from T cells, B-cell-depleted T cells, or PBMCs.

In the authors' methods: Amplification of reference gene primers provided the estimated nucleated cell counts. TCRdb's copy holds only in-frame clones and misses some; the assay was immunoSEQ multiplex PCR. From that table come the V and J calls and clone size; the DNA was used to work out D and trimming. The top ten clones hold approximately 7.6% of a sample with around 110,000 clones, approximately 82% of them seen once. The sequence was collected from a man between 65 and 85 years old with active or convalescent COVID-19. The sample taken for sequencing was peripheral blood.

This chain's CDR3 is CASSGLAGTSTDTQYF. CDR3 in DNA: TGCGCCAGCAGCGGATTAGCGGGGACTAGCACAGATACGCAGTATTTT. The chain joins TRBV5-1 to TRBJ2-3, with 8 positions matching TRBD2. The CDR3 runs 16 residues. V shed 4 bases and J 0 bases; nucleotides not matched to a gene: 7. Per germline, CDR1 SGHRS and CDR2 YFSETQ.